This TCR beta chain was identified during a study of CD8 T cells in ankylosing spondylitis. Study-level findings and limits: Clones tied to disease were said to be significantly enriched in matched ankylosing spondylitis synovial fluid. Ankylosing spondylitis blood appeared to be characterized by a TCR beta motif of roughly eight highly homologous variants. Certain motif variants had earlier appeared in reactive arthritis synovial fluid and blood. CD8+ by phenotype, disease-linked clones were relatively rare in peripheral blood.

Library preparation for TCR beta used quantitative 5'-RACE with molecular barcodes. TCRdb independently ran MiXCR on the 5' RACE reads; one entry per CDR3 protein. The data contain approximately 300,000 distinct CDR3 sequences, roughly 8% of them seen just once; the ten biggest clones take up roughly 15%. This clonotype was counted at least ten times. Its specificity is unknown. In germline, CDR1 is MNHEY, CDR2 SMNVEV (reference sequence). The V end lost 6 bases, the J end lost 2 bases, and 16 bases lay between the germline ends. This CDR3 contains 15 residues. Sample: blood, either unsorted or a sorted T cell fraction (not recorded which). The sequence derives from a male donor with ankylosing spondylitis. V gene TRBV27 combines with J gene TRBJ2-5; D not resolved. CDR3 bases: TGTGCCAGCAGCTTCTCAGCTGCGAGTCAAGAGACCCAGTACTTC. Encoded protein: CASSFSAASQETQYF.